What follows is one T cell receptor beta chain and its context. Antigen: not known. The data are from a study of tumor-infiltrating lymphocytes in localized non-small cell lung cancer. On the study more broadly: Some samples were collected after neoadjuvant chemotherapy; smokers, never-smokers and several histologies were included.

The V end was cut by 0 bases, the J end by 7 bases, with 13 bases between. The CDR3 length is 16 residues. Germline-derived CDR1 and CDR2 are MNHEY and SVGAGI. TCRdb's table, derived via immunoSEQ multiplex PCR, lists solely in-frame clones and lacks some. This table holds over 5,500 clones, approximately 61% found once. Points from the study as a whole: No T-cell fraction difference was seen between IM1 and IM2 tumors. Different pieces of the same tissue were used for each assay.

The source of this sequence is a human donor with non-small cell lung cancer. The chain joins TRBV6-5 to TRBJ1-6; no definite D call. Sequenced material: lung tumor tissue. CDR3 in amino acids: CASSYSSATANSPLHF. Written as DNA, the CDR3 is TGTGCCAGCAGTTACTCTTCGGCGACTGCCAATTCACCCCTCCACTTT.